The next 7 T cell receptor beta chains were all read from a single sample in a study of blood T cell repertoires in COVID-19. Profiling relied on immunoSEQ multiplex PCR, and the TCRdb table lists in-frame clones only, not all of them. The sample shows 340,000 or so clones, just over 85% of them seen only once. Sequencing was carried out using PBMCs or T cells enriched from blood (not recorded which). The receptor set was obtained from a woman in her thirties or forties with acute COVID-19.

This chain links TRBV3-1 (or the pseudogene TRBV3-2) with TRBJ2-7; TRBD2 agrees at 8 bases. The V gene's germline CDR1 is LGHDT and CDR2 YNNKEL (reference sequence). Germline trimming cut 3 bases from V and 6 bases from J; bases unmatched to any gene: 19. The length of the CDR3 is 18 residues. CDR3 sequence (DNA): TGTGCCAGCAGCCAGGGGGGCCGGGCGGGGGGAGTCCCCTCCGAGCAGTACTTC. Its protein is CASSQGGRAGGVPSEQYF.

There are many counts of this clone. The chain carries TRBV10-1 and TRBJ1-6, with 9 bases matching TRBD1. J lost 8 bases, V lost 5 bases, and 13 bases had no gene match. This CDR3 has 17 residues. CDR1 and CDR2 (germline): WNHNN, SYGVQD (reference sequence). Here the CDR3 DNA reads TGCGCCAGCAGTAAGATACTCCTGGGACAGGGTGATTCACCCCTCCACTTT. Protein product: CASSKILLGQGDSPLHF.

The genes are TRBV5-1 and TRBJ1-1; 7 nucleotides align to TRBD1. Trimming took 4 bases from V and 0 from J; bases not matched to a gene: 9. Germline V gene sequence: CDR1 SGHRS, CDR2 YFSETQ. The CDR3 contains 16 residues. The DNA of the CDR3 is TGCGCCAGCAGCACTCAATACGGGACAGTGAACACTGAAGCTTTCTTT. Protein product: CASSTQYGTVNTEAFF.

The chain couples TRBV28 to TRBJ2-7, with 7 nucleotides matching TRBD1. CDR3 length: 13 amino acids. Trimming at V came to 7 bases and at J to 2 bases, leaving 5 bases not matched to a gene. Germline lookup yields CDR1 MDHEN and CDR2 SYDVKM. The DNA of the CDR3 is TGTGCCAGCACGGGACAGCCTACCTACGAGCAGTACTTC. This gives the protein CASTGQPTYEQYF.

This clone was seen a few times. The chain carries TRBV5-4 and TRBJ2-6; D possibly corresponds to TRBD1 (7 bases). The ends were cut back, 4 bases at V and 5 bases at J, with 16 bases in the middle. Per the germline V gene, CDR1 is SGHNT and CDR2 is YYREEE (reference sequence). The CDR3 spans 16 residues. CDR3 sequence reads: CASSPEGRGRANVLTF. The CDR3 bases are TGTGCCAGCAGCCCGGAGGGCAGGGGGAGGGCCAACGTCCTGACTTTC.

This clone was picked up many times. J is TRBJ2-2 and V is TRBV28, with 10 bases fitting TRBD1. Trimming cost V 3 bases and J 3 bases; bases outside gene matches: 4. The CDR3 consists of 16 residues. The germline gives CDR1 MDHEN, CDR2 SYDVKM. The CDR3: CASSLSGTGDTGELFF. The CDR3 DNA reads TGTGCCAGCAGTTTGTCCGGGACAGGGGACACCGGGGAGCTGTTTTTT. Full variable domain (missing parts from reference TRBV28 and TRBJ2-2): DVKVTQSSRYLVKRTGEKVFLECVQDMDHENMFWYRQDPGLGLRLIYFSYDVKMKEKGDIPEGYSVSREKKERFSLILESASTNQTSMYLCASSLSGTGDTGELFFGEGSRLTVL.

The V gene is TRBV6-2 or TRBV6-3, the J gene TRBJ2-1; D is perhaps TRBD2 (6 bases). The V end was cut by 0 bases, the J end by 3 bases, with 12 bases between. Germline lookup yields CDR1 MNHEY and CDR2 SVGEGT. This CDR3 region has 16 residues. This chain's CDR3 is CASSYSRGAVYNEQFF. The CDR3 DNA reads as TGTGCCAGCAGTTACTCGCGGGGCGCGGTCTACAATGAGCAGTTCTTC.